The T cell receptor (beta chain) described here comes from a study of shared clonotypes between healthy human individuals. This CDR3 is built from 15 residues. CDR1 is MNHNY, CDR2 SVGAGI, per germline (reference sequence). The V gene end was trimmed by 4 bases and the J gene end by 6 bases; junction bases not matched to a gene: 7. Only in-frame clones appear in the TCRdb table, and some are missing; sequencing was by immunoSEQ multiplex PCR. The data contain over 850,000 clones, 70% to 80% of them singletons. The TCR was taken from a man aged 18 to 29 in good health. Some clones in this sample may be carry-over from other donors' samples. V usage is TRBV6-6 and J usage is TRBJ2-7, with 12 bases fitting TRBD1. The sample consisted of memory CD4+ T cells from PBMCs. The subset here: CD45RA-negative fraction. CDR3 sequence: CASSWRGQGAGEQYF. CDR3 bases: TGTGCCAGCAGTTGGAGGGGACAGGGGGCGGGCGAGCAGTACTTC.